This T cell receptor beta chain was recorded in a study of cytomegalovirus exposure and HLA in healthy donors. Germline V gives CDR1 SGDLS, CDR2 YYNGEE. The CDR3 loop spans 16 amino acids. V lost 4 bases and J lost 8; bases outside the gene matches: 14. The PCR had 60 Vbeta and 13 Jbeta primers. TCRdb's table, derived via immunoSEQ multiplex PCR, lists solely in-frame clones and lacks some. The table shows about 92,000 clones, with roughly 80% occurring only once. A note on this clone: The antigen is not known.

Study observations and caveats: The study recorded about 160 TCR beta chains that were cytomegalovirus-associated.

Sample: PBMCs. The V gene is TRBV9, the J gene TRBJ1-2, with 10 bases lining up with TRBD1. This clonotype was sampled from a girl aged 2-10 years in good health and CMV-seropositive. Here the CDR3 DNA reads TGTGCCAGCAGCCAGAGTCGGGACAGGGGTGTGTTGGGCTACACCTTC. Residues: CASSQSRDRGVLGYTF.